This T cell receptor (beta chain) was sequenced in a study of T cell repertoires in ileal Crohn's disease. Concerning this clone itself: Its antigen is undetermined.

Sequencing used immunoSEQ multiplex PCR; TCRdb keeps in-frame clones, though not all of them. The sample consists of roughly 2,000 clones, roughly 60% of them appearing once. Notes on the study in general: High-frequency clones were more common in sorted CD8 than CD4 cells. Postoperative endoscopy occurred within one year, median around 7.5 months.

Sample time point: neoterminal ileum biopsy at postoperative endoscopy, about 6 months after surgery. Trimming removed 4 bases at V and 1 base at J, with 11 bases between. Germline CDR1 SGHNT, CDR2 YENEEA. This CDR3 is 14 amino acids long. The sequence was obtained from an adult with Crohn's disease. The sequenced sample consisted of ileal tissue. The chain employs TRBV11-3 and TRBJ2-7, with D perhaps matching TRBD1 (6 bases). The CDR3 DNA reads TGTGCCAGCAGCTCCACGGACAGTTCCTACGAGCAGTACTTC. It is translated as CASSSTDSSYEQYF.